A selection of T cell receptor beta chains follows, all from one sample in a study of beta chain features in type 1 diabetes. The table came from immunoSEQ multiplex PCR; TCRdb's copy has only in-frame clones and leaves some out. This sample has 250,000 to 300,000 clones, with around 24% found just once. The sample comprised naive CD4+ T cells from blood. The receptors were gathered from a woman aged 30 to 39 with type 1 diabetes. CDR3s include the opening cysteine and the closing phenylalanine or tryptophan. The D gene is left open where the match is weak. Clone sizes are given selectively: once, few, many, or a class where the clone is expanded.

size | J | D | length | V | CDR3 | DNA
few | TRBJ2-3 | NA | 15 | TRBV6-6 | CASSSRLAPTDTQYF | TGTGCCAGCAGTTCACGCCTAGCTCCCACAGATACGCAGTATTTT
NA | TRBJ2-3 | NA | 12 | TRBV11-3 | CASSSWGGTQYF | TGTGCCAGCAGCTCCTGGGGGGGCACGCAGTATTTT
NA | TRBJ1-3 | TRBD1 | 14 | TRBV9 | CASSVGQPGNTIYF | TGTGCCAGCAGCGTGGGACAGCCTGGAAACACCATATATTTT
few | TRBJ2-7 | NA | 13 | TRBV18 | CASSPPLRGIEYF | TGTGCCAGCTCACCACCTCTAAGAGGTATCGAGTACTTC
NA | TRBJ2-7 | TRBD1 | 14 | TRBV10-3 | CAISVDRGRKEQYF | TGTGCCATCAGTGTGGACAGGGGGCGTAAGGAGCAGTACTTC
NA | TRBJ1-1 | NA | 13 | TRBV7-8 | CASSLQDSTEAFF | TGTGCCAGCAGCCTTCAGGACAGCACTGAAGCTTTCTTT
few | TRBJ2-7 | TRBD1 | 14 | TRBV29-1 | CSAETGTGIDEQYF | TGCAGCGCAGAGACCGGGACAGGGATCGACGAGCAGTACTTC
few | TRBJ2-2 | NA | 13 | TRBV11-3 | CASSFHPRGELFF | TGTGCCAGCAGCTTCCACCCGCGAGGGGAGCTGTTTTTT
NA | TRBJ2-2 | TRBD1 | 15 | TRBV29-1 | CSVGGDRGYTGELFF | TGCAGCGTTGGGGGTGACAGGGGGTACACCGGGGAGCTGTTTTTT
few | TRBJ2-7 | TRBD1 | 16 | TRBV9 | CASSPPPGTGTYEQYF | TGTGCCAGCAGCCCGCCTCCCGGGACAGGGACCTACGAGCAGTACTTC